The 18 T cell receptor beta chains reported below all come from one sample, sequenced in a study of blood T cells in healthy people across ages (dated by TCRdb to between 2014 and 2017). Library generation was performed with 5' RACE. Sequencing relied on an Illumina HiSeq 2500. The second PCR ran for about 6 to 12 cycles and used a J-beta primer mix along with a sample-barcoded 5' primer. TCRdb reran the public reads through fastp at Q25 and MiXCR, keeping productive beta chains. Identical CDR3 protein sequences are pooled into one entry, listed with their most common genes and DNA. The sample records about 1 million distinct CDR3 sequences, more than 35% of which are singletons. Of the sample, approximately 19% falls within the top ten clones. Sequencing was done on a sample of blood. The receptor source for this set is an older woman in good health.

This clonotype was picked up a small number of times. V is TRBV7-2 and J is TRBJ2-5; 9 bases line up with TRBD2. This CDR3 spans 16 amino acids. J was trimmed by 2 bases and V by 0 bases; bases with no gene match: 4. The germline V gene has CDR1 SGHTA and CDR2 FQGNSA. The CDR3 loop reads CASSLAGLAPQETQYF. Written as DNA, the CDR3 is TGTGCCAGCAGCTTAGCCGGACTAGCGCCTCAAGAGACCCAGTACTTC. The full variable domain, with the rest looked up from reference TRBV7-2 and TRBJ2-5, is GAGVSQSPSNKVTEKGKDVELRCDPISGHTALYWYRQSLGQGLEFLIYFQGNSAPDKSGLPSDRFSAERTGGSVSTLTIQRTQQEDSAVYLCASSLAGLAPQETQYFGPGTRLLVL.

The chain employs TRBV20-1 and TRBJ1-6; D might be TRBD1 (5 bases). Germline lookup yields CDR1 DFQATT and CDR2 SNEGSKA (reference sequence). This CDR3 comprises 14 residues. Trimming stripped 5 bases from V and 4 bases from J, with 12 bases between. Here the CDR3 DNA reads TGCAGTGCTTTTTCCGGACATTATAATTCACCCCTCCACTTT. This codes for CSAFSGHYNSPLHF.

This clonotype appeared a few times. The chain combines TRBV24-1 with TRBJ2-5; TRBD1 aligns across 10 bases. Trimming at V came to 5 bases and at J to 5 bases, leaving 7 bases not matched to a gene. Germline V CDR1 and CDR2: KGHDR, SFDVKD. CDR3 length: 15 amino acids. The CDR3 DNA reads TGTGCCACCAGTGGCGGGGACAGGGGTTGGGAGACCCAGTACTTC. This translates into CATSGGDRGWETQYF.

This clonotype appeared a few times. The V gene is TRBV10-3, the J gene TRBJ2-1, with 13 bases that match TRBD2. The CDR3 has 19 amino acids. Germline CDR1 and CDR2: ENHRY and SYGVKD. J gave up 0 bases and V 3 bases, and 8 bases lay outside the gene matches. The chain's CDR3 is CAISERGLAGSSSYNEQFF. The DNA for the CDR3 is TGTGCCATCAGTGAACGGGGACTAGCGGGATCCAGCTCCTACAATGAGCAGTTCTTC.

The CDR3 region is CASSQDSWVSYNEQFF. CDR3 coding DNA: TGCGCCAGCAGCCAAGATAGTTGGGTGTCCTACAATGAGCAGTTCTTC. The rearrangement joins TRBV4-1 to TRBJ2-1; D unresolved. V lost 0 bases and J lost 1, with 10 bases in between. CDR1 is MGHRA and CDR2 is YSYEKL in the germline V gene. This CDR3 is built from 16 residues.

The chain has TRBV24-1 and TRBJ2-1, with 10 bases identical to TRBD2. The V gene's germline CDR1 is KGHDR and CDR2 SFDVKD. J was trimmed by 0 bases and V by 5 bases; bases with no gene match: 9. There are 18 residues in the CDR3. For the CDR3, the DNA is TGTGCCACCAGTGGACCTAGCGGGGGTCTAAGCTCCTACAATGAGCAGTTCTTC. Protein sequence: CATSGPSGGLSSYNEQFF.

This chain joins TRBV16 and TRBJ1-4; maybe TRBD1 (5 bases). V was shortened by 4 bases and J by 6 bases, with 15 bases between the two germline ends. Germline lookup yields CDR1 KGHSY and CDR2 FQNENV. The CDR3 is made up of 15 amino acids. DNA of the CDR3: TGTGCCAGCAGCCTCCGGTACGGGGGTGATGAAAAACTGTTTTTT. Translated: CASSLRYGGDEKLFF.

The chain links TRBV29-1 to TRBJ2-3, with 7 nucleotides matching TRBD2. The CDR3 spans 14 residues. Germline CDR1 is SQVTM and CDR2 is ANQGSEA. Trimming cost V 5 bases and J 2 bases; bases outside gene matches: 7. CDR3 residues: CSVRAGVNTDTQYF. CDR3 nucleotides: TGCAGCGTTCGGGCGGGGGTCAACACAGATACGCAGTATTTT.

This clonotype showed up just a few times. The CDR3 protein is CSARDPLSGNQPQHF. DNA for the CDR3: TGCAGTGCTAGAGATCCCCTTTCGGGTAATCAGCCCCAGCATTTT. The chain carries TRBV20-1 and TRBJ1-5; D remains unclear. This CDR3 spans 15 amino acids. V lost 0 bases to trimming and J lost 4 bases, with 13 bases between them. Germline CDR1 and CDR2: DFQATT and SNEGSKA (reference sequence).

The J gene is TRBJ2-1, the V gene TRBV6-5, with 9 bases fitting TRBD2. The CDR3 sequence is 16 residues long. V trimming: 5 bases; J trimming: 5 bases; junction bases outside the gene matches: 10. Germline V gene data show CDR1 as MNHEY and CDR2 as SVGAGI. CDR3 sequence: CASSPRWVAGDNEQFF. The CDR3 DNA sequence: TGTGCCAGCAGTCCGCGTTGGGTAGCGGGAGACAATGAGCAGTTCTTC.

This clonotype appeared a few times. The chain employs TRBV10-3 and TRBJ2-1; D is undetermined. The J call may not be correct, given that the DNA end is closer to TRBJ2-7. Germline CDR1 reads ENHRY; CDR2 reads SYGVKD. This CDR3 spans 14 amino acids. CDR3 sequence: CAISDETSYNEQYF. The CDR3 region has the DNA TGTGCCATCAGTGACGAGACCTCCTACAATGAGCAGTACTTC.

This clonotype was observed a single time. This rearrangement joins TRBV20-1 to TRBJ2-1, with 9 bases matching TRBD2. This CDR3 contains 15 residues. V was pared by 7 bases and J by 12 bases, with 19 bases of the junction left unmatched. Germline V gives CDR1 DFQATT, CDR2 SNEGSKA (reference sequence). In DNA form, the CDR3 reads TGCAGTGTTCAACCCCCGCTAGCGGGAAAGGGAGTGCAGTTCTTC. It codes for CSVQPPLAGKGVQFF.

The rearrangement uses TRBV2 and TRBJ2-6; no reliable D call. V was trimmed by 3 bases and J by 4 bases, leaving 10 bases between them. CDR3 length: 15 amino acids. From germline, CDR1 is SNHLY and CDR2 FYNNEI. As DNA, the CDR3 is TGTGCCAGCAGTGAGGCGAGATCCGGGGCCAACGTCCTGACTTTC. Its translation is CASSEARSGANVLTF.

The table lists this clonotype with a count of one. An end of the junction differs from the germline gene, which may be a read error. The chain links TRBV6-5 to TRBJ1-2; D remains unclear. Germline CDR1 is MNHEY and CDR2 is SVGAGI. The CDR3 length is 14 residues. CDR3: CASSDSGRSYGYTF. CDR3 in DNA: TGTGCCAGCAGTGACTCCGGACGGAGCTATGGCTACACCTTC.

The chain employs TRBV29-1 and TRBJ2-2; perhaps TRBD2 as D (5 bases). CDR1 SQVTM and CDR2 ANQGSEA come from the germline V gene. The CDR3 is made up of 14 amino acids. V lost 4 bases to trimming and J lost 1 base, with 10 bases between them. The CDR3 nucleotides are TGCAGCGTTGGTTCCGGGATGAACACCGGGGAGCTGTTTTTT. It codes for CSVGSGMNTGELFF.

The rearrangement uses TRBV3-1 and TRBJ2-7; 8 nucleotides align to TRBD2. Germline trimming cut 0 bases from V and 4 bases from J; bases unmatched to any gene: 11. Germline CDR1 and CDR2: LGHDT and YNNKEL (reference sequence). The CDR3 is 17 residues long. CDR3 sequence: CASSQEFLAGRRYEQYF. In nucleotides, the CDR3 is TGTGCCAGCAGCCAAGAATTCCTAGCGGGCCGTCGGTACGAGCAGTACTTC.

This clonotype was seen more than once but under ten times. The chain joins TRBV5-6 to TRBJ2-1; 10 nucleotides align to TRBD2. Germline CDR1 reads SGHDT; CDR2 reads YYEEEE. The CDR3 covers 17 residues. V shed 4 bases and J 3 bases; nucleotides not matched to a gene: 10. The CDR3, as DNA: TGTGCCAGCAGCGGGACTTCACTAGCGGGACTCTACAATGAGCAGTTCTTC. As protein: CASSGTSLAGLYNEQFF.

V is TRBV24-1 and J is TRBJ2-5; the D gene could be TRBD1 or TRBD2 (5 bases each). The CDR3 is 14 residues long. V lost 8 bases and J lost 5, with 17 bases in between. Germline V CDR1 and CDR2: KGHDR, SFDVKD. In DNA form, the CDR3 reads TGTGCCACCAAGCTCATAGCTTGGGGGGAGACCCAGTACTTC. It specifies CATKLIAWGETQYF.